This entry describes one T cell receptor beta chain. The sample comes from a study of blood T cell repertoires in COVID-19. Study context: Researchers got acute and convalescent COVID-19 samples from the United States, Italy and Spain. Sample material is recorded as cDNA or gDNA derived from T cells, B-cell-depleted T cells, or PBMCs.

The CDR3 totals 11 residues. Deletions cut 5 bases from V and 11 bases from J, with 12 bases between. Authors' data handling: Amplification of reference gene primers provided the estimated nucleated cell counts. This table comes from immunoSEQ multiplex PCR, and its TCRdb copy is limited to in-frame clones, with some not included. V and J calls and clone size follow that table, whereas D and trimming were derived from the DNA. The data show fewer than 300,000 clones, with 82% seen just once and 3.1% held by the top ten. This chain connects TRBV12-3 or TRBV12-4 to TRBJ1-2; D unresolved. This sequence originates from a woman aged 18 to 35 with acute or convalescent COVID-19. Sequencing input: peripheral blood. CDR3 bases: TGTGCCAGCAGTAGCGTGACTGCATACACCTTC. Translating gives CASSSVTAYTF.